This T cell receptor (beta chain) was captured by sequencing in a study of CD8+CD57+ T cells in acquired aplastic anemia. For the study at large: The study obtained an average of around 2.9 ug of DNA from sorted CD4+ and CD8+ cells. Healthy donor CD4+ cell samples had a mean of roughly 10 million reads. Findings of the study overall: CD8+ Simpson's diversity in patients was not significantly different from that in controls. Roughly 27 sequences, all CD8+ CDR3, were shared between patients and controls.

This clonotype occurred many times. Antigen specificity is unknown. The template used for profiling TCR beta VDJ and CDR3 was genomic DNA. TCRdb fed the reads into MiXCR, producing one record per CDR3 protein. The table has approximately 160,000 distinct CDR3 sequences, approximately 40% seen once; the top ten hold 0.9% to 1.2%. The CDR3 consists of 15 residues. V lost 7 bases and J 0 bases, leaving 13 bases between the germline ends. Germline V gene lookup returns CDR1 SNHLY and CDR2 FYNNEI. The sequenced sample consisted of sorted CD4+, CD8+, or CD8+CD57+ T cells (not recorded which) from PBMCs. The rearrangement links TRBV2 to TRBJ2-1; possible D gene TRBD2, 5 bases. This receptor was identified in a human donor in good health. The CDR3 DNA is TGTGCCAGCAAACGGTCGGGGAGCTCCTACAATGAGCAGTTCTTC. Translation: CASKRSGSSYNEQFF.